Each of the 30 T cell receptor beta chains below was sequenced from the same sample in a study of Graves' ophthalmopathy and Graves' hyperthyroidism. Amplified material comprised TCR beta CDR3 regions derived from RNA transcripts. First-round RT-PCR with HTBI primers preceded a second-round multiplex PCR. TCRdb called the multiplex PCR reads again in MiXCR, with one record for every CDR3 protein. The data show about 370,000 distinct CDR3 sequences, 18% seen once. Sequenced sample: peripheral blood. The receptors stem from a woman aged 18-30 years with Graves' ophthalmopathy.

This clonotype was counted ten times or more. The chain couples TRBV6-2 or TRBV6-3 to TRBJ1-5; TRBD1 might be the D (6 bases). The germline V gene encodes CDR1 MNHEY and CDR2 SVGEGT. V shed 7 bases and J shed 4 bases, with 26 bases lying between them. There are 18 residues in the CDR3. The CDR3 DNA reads TGTGCCAGCACCATACAAAGGGACATCATAAACCCGAATCAGCCCCAGCATTTT. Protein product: CASTIQRDIINPNQPQHF.

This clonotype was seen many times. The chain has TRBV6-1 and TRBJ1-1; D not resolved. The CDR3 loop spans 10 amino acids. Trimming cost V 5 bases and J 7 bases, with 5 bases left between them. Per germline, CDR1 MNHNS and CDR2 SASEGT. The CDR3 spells CASSQYEAFF. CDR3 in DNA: TGTGCCAGCAGTCAATATGAAGCTTTCTTT.

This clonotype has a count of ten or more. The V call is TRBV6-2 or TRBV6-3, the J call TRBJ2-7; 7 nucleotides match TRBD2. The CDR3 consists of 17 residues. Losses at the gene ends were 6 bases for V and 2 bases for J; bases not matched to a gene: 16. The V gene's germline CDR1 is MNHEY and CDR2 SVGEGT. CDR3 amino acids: CASSLNLGRGRAYEQYF. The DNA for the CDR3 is TGTGCCAGCAGCTTGAACCTGGGGAGGGGCCGGGCCTACGAGCAGTACTTC.

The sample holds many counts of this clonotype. This CDR3 is CASSPLTGYEQYF. DNA of the CDR3: TGTGCCAGCAGCCCCCTGACAGGGTACGAGCAGTACTTC. The chain uses TRBV11-2 and TRBJ2-7; 7 nucleotides align to TRBD1. Per the germline V gene, CDR1 is SGHAT and CDR2 is FQNNGV. The CDR3 is made up of 13 amino acids. J was trimmed by 4 bases and V by 5 bases; bases with no gene match: 5.

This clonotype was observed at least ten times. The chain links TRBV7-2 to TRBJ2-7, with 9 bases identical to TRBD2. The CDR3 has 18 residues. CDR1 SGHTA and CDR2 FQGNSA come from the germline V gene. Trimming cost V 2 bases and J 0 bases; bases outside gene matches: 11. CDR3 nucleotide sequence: TGTGCCAGCAGCTTACGCGTTAGCGGGAGAAGGTTCTCCTACGAGCAGTACTTC. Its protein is CASSLRVSGRRFSYEQYF.

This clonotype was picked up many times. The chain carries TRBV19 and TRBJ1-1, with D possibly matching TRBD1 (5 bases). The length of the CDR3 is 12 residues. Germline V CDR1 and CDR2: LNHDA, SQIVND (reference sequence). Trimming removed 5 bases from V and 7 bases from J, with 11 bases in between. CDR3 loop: CASSWGLVEAFF. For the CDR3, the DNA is TGTGCCAGTAGTTGGGGACTGGTTGAAGCTTTCTTT.

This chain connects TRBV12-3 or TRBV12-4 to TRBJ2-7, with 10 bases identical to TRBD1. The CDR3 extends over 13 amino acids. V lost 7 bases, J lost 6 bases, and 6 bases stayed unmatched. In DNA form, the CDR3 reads TGTGCCAGCACCACCCGGGACAGGGGCGAGCAGTACTTC. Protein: CASTTRDRGEQYF.

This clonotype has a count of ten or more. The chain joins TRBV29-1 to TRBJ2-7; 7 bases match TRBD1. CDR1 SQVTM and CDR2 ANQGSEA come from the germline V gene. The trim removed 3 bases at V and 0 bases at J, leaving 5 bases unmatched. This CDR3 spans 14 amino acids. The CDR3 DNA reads TGCAGCGTTGATGAACAGGGGAGCTCCTACGAGCAGTACTTC. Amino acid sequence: CSVDEQGSSYEQYF.

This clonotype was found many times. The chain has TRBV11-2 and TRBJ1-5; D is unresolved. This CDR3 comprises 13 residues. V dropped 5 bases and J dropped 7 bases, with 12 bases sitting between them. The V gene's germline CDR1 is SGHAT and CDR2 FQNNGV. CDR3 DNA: TGTGCCAGCAGCCGGACTAGAGGGCAGCCCCAGCATTTT. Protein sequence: CASSRTRGQPQHF. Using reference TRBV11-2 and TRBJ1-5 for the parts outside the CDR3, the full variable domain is EAGVAQSPRYKIIEKRQSVAFWCNPISGHATLYWYQQILGQGPKLLIQFQNNGVVDDSQLPKDRFSAERLKGVDSTLKIQPAKLEDSAVYLCASSRTRGQPQHFGDGTRLSIL.

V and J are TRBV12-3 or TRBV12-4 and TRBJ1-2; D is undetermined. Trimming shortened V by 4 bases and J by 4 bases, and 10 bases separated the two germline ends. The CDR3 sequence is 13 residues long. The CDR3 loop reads CASSSSGFYGYTF. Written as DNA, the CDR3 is TGTGCCAGCAGTTCCTCCGGGTTCTATGGCTACACCTTC.

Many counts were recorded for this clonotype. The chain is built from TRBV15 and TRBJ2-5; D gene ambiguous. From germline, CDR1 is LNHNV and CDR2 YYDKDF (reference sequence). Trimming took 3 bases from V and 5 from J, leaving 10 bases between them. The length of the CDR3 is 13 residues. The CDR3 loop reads CATSRVNGETQYF. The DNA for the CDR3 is TGTGCCACCAGCAGGGTCAACGGGGAGACCCAGTACTTC.

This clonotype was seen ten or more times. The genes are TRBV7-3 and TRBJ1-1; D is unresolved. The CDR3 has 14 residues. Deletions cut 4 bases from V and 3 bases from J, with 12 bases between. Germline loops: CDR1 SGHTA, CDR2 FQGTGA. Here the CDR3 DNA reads TGTGCCAGCAGCTCCTCACCGGAACACACTGAAGCTTTCTTT. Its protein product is CASSSSPEHTEAFF.

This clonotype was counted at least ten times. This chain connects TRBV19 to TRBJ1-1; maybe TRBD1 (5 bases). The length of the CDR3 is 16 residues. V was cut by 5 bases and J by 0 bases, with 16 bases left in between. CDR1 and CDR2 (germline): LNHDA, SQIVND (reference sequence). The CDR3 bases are TGTGCCAGTAGTTTATCAGGGTTCGGGGTGAACACTGAAGCTTTCTTT. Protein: CASSLSGFGVNTEAFF.

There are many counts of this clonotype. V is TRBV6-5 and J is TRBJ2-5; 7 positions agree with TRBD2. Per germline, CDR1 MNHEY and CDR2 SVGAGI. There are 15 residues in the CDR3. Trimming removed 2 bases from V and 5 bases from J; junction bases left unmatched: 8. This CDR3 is CASSYATSRVETQYF. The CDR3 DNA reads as TGTGCCAGCAGTTACGCGACTAGCCGTGTTGAGACCCAGTACTTC.

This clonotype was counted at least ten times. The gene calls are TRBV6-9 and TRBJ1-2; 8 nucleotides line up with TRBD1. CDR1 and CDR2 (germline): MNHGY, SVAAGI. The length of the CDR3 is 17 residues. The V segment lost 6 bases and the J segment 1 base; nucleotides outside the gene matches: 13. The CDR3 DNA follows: TGTGCCAGCAGCCCCCCTGGGACAGGTCCCTTTAACTATGGCTACACCTTC. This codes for CASSPPGTGPFNYGYTF.

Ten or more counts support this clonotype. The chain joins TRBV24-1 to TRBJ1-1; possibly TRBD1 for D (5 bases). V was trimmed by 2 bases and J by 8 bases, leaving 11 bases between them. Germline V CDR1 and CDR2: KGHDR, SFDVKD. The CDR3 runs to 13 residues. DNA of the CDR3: TGTGCCACCAGTGATTCCGACAGACCCGAAGCTTTCTTT. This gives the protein CATSDSDRPEAFF.

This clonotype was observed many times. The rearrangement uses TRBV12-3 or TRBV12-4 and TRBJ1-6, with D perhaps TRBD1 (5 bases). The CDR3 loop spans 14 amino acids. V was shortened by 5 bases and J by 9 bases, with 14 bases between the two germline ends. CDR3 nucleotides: TGTGCCAGCAGTCTCCAGGGAATGTCTTCACCCCTCCACTTT. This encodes CASSLQGMSSPLHF.

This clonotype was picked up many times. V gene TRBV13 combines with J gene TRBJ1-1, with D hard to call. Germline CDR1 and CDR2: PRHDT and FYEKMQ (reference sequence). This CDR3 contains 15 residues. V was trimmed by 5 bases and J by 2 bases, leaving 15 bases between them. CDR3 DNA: TGTGCCAGCAGCCCGACCGGGAGGATTAACACTGAAGCTTTCTTT. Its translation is CASSPTGRINTEAFF.

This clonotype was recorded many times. The CDR3 coding sequence is TGTGCCAGCAGTCAAGGACAGGGGGCGAGGGGCTACACCTTC. Protein sequence: CASSQGQGARGYTF. This chain joins TRBV6-1 and TRBJ1-2, with TRBD1 matching over 11 bases. Trimming removed 5 bases from V and 8 bases from J; junction bases left unmatched: 7. The CDR3 is made up of 14 amino acids. Germline loops: CDR1 MNHNS, CDR2 SASEGT.

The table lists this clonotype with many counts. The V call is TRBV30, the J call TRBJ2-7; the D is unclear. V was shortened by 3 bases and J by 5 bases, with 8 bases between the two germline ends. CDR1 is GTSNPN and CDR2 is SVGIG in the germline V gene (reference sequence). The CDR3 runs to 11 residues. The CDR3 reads CAWRGIHEQYF. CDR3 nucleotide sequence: TGTGCCTGGAGGGGGATCCACGAGCAGTACTTC.

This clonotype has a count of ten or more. The CDR3: CASSPGGGRLPDEQYF. As DNA, the CDR3 is TGTGCCAGCAGCCCCGGGGGAGGACGCCTCCCCGACGAGCAGTACTTC. The rearrangement joins TRBV12-3 or TRBV12-4 to TRBJ2-7; possible D gene TRBD2, 6 bases. The V end lost 6 bases, the J end lost 5 bases, and 23 bases lay between the germline ends. The CDR3 extends over 16 amino acids.

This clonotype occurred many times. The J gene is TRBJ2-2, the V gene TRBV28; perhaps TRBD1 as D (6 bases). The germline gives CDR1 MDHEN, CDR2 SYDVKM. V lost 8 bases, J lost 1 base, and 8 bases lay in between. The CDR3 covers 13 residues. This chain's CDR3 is CASLTGNTGELFF. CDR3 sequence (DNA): TGTGCCAGCCTGACAGGGAACACCGGGGAGCTGTTTTTT.

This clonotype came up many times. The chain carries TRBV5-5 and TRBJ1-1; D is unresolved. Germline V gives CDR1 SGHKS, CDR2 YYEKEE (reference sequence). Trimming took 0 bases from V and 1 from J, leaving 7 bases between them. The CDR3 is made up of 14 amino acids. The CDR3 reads CASSLEVKNTEAFF. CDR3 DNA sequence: TGTGCCAGCAGCTTGGAGGTAAAGAACACTGAAGCTTTCTTT.

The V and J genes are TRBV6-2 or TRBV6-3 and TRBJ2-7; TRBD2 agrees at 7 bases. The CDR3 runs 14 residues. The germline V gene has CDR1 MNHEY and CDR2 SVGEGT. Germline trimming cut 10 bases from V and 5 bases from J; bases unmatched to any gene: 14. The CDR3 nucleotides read TGTGCCACTTTAGACGCGGGAGATAGAGACGAGCAGTACTTC. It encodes CATLDAGDRDEQYF.

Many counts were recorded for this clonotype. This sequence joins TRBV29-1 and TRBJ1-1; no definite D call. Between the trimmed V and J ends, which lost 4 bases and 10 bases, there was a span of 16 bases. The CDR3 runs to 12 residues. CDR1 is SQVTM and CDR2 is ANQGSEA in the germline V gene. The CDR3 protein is CSVGVSVTGAFF. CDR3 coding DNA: TGCAGCGTTGGAGTGTCGGTGACGGGAGCTTTCTTT.

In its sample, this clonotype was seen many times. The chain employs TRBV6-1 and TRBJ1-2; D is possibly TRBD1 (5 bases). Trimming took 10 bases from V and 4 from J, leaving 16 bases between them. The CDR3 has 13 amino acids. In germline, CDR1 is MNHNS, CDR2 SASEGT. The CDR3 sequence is CATSGAGVYGYTF. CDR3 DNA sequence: TGTGCCACCAGCGGGGCAGGCGTCTATGGCTACACCTTC.

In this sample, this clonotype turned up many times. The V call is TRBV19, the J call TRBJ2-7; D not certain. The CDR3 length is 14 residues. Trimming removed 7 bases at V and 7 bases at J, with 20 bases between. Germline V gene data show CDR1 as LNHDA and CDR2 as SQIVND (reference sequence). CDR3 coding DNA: TGTGCCAGTACCCCGAGTGGCGCGAGCTGGGAGCAGTACTTC. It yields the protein CASTPSGASWEQYF. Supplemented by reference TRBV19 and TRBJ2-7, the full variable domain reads DGGITQSPKYLFRKEGQNVTLSCEQNLNHDAMYWYRQDPGQGLRLIYYSQIVNDFQKGDIAEGYSVSREKKESFPLTVTSAQKNPTAFYLCASTPSGASWEQYFGPGTRLTVT.

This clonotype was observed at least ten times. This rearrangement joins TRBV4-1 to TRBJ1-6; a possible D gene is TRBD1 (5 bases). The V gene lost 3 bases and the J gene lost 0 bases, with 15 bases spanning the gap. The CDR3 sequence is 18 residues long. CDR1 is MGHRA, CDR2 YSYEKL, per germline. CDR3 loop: CASSQRIPGSSYNSPLHF. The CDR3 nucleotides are TGCGCCAGCAGCCAGCGAATCCCAGGGAGCTCCTATAATTCACCCCTCCACTTT.

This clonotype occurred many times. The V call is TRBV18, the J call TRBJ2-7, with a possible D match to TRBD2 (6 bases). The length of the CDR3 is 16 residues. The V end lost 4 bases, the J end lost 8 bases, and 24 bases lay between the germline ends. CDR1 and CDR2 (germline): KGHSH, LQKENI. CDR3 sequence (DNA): TGTGCCAGCTCACACCGGGACCCCGACTTGCGCGGGAAGCAGTACTTC. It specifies CASSHRDPDLRGKQYF.

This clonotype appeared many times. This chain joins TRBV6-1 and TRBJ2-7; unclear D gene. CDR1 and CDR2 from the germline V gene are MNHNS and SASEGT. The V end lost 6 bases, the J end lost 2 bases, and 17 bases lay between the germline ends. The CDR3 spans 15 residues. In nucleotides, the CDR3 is TGTGCCAGCAGCGAGGTCCAGTATCCTCCCTACGAGCAGTACTTC. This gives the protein CASSEVQYPPYEQYF.